This TCR beta chain was captured in a study of T cells in Graves' hyperthyroidism and ophthalmopathy. This clonotype was detected many times. TCR beta CDR3 regions were amplified from RNA. The TCR CDR3 first-round RT-PCR relied on the HTBI primer set. TCRdb re-analysed the multiplex PCR reads in MiXCR, keeping a single row per CDR3 protein. Counted here are some 370,000 distinct CDR3 sequences, 15% to 20% occurring once; the ten biggest clones make up 34%. This CDR3 has 17 amino acids. Trimming took off 4 bases at V and 9 bases at J, with 23 bases between the two ends. Germline CDR1 and CDR2: SGHRS and YFSETQ.

J is TRBJ1-6 and V is TRBV5-1; D is unclear. Sample: blood. The receptor's source is a woman aged 25 to 45 with Graves' hyperthyroidism that later progressed to Graves' ophthalmopathy. The CDR3 protein is CASSPSTGSPLGSPLHF. CDR3 bases: TGCGCCAGCAGCCCCTCAACTGGGTCCCCGCTGGGTTCACCCCTCCACTTT. The full variable domain, rest sourced from reference TRBV5-1 and TRBJ1-6, is KAGVTQTPRYLIKTRGQQVTLSCSPISGHRSVSWYQQTPGQGLQFLFEYFSETQRNKGNFPGRFSGRQFSNSRSEMNVSTLELGDSALYLCASSPSTGSPLGSPLHFGNGTRLTVT.